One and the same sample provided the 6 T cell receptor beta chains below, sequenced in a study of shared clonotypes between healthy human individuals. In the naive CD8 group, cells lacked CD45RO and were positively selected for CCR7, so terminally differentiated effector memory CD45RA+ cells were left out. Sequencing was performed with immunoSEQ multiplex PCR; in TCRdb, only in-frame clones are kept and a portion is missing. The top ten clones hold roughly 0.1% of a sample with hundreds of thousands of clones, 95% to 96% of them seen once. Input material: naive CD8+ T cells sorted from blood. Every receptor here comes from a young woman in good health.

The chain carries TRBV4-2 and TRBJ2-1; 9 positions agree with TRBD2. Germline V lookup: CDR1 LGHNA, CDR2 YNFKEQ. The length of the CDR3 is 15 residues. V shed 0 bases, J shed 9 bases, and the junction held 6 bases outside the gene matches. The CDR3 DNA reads TGTGCCAGCAGCCAAGACTGGGGACTAGCAAGTGAGCAGTTCTTC. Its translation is CASSQDWGLASEQFF.

The CDR3 is CASSIGPGTANQPQHF. CDR3 bases: TGTGCCAGTAGTATAGGACCAGGCACAGCAAATCAGCCCCAGCATTTT. The chain joins TRBV19 to TRBJ1-5; D call uncertain. Trimming left V 1 base short and J 4 bases short, with 14 bases between. This CDR3 region has 16 residues. Germline V gives CDR1 LNHDA, CDR2 SQIVND (reference sequence).

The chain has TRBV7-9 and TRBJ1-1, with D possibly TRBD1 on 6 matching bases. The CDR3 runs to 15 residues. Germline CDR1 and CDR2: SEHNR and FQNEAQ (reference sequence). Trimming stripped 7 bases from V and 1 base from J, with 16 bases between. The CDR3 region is CASTETTGRNTEAFF. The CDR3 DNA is TGTGCCAGCACCGAGACAACAGGGAGGAACACTGAAGCTTTCTTT. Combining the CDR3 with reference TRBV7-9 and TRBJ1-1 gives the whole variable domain DTGVSQNPRHKITKRGQNVTFRCDPISEHNRLYWYRQTLGQGPEFLTYFQNEAQLEKSRLLSDRFSAERPKGSFSTLEIQRTEQGDSAMYLCASTETTGRNTEAFFGQGTRLTVV.

CDR3 in DNA: TGTGCCAGCAGTTCCGCGAGCTGGAATGAGCAGTTCTTC. This sequence encodes CASSSASWNEQFF. The J gene is TRBJ2-1, the V gene TRBV27; no clear D. The V end was cut by 4 bases, the J end by 7 bases, with 11 bases between. The CDR3 has 13 amino acids. The V gene's germline CDR1 is MNHEY and CDR2 SMNVEV (reference sequence).

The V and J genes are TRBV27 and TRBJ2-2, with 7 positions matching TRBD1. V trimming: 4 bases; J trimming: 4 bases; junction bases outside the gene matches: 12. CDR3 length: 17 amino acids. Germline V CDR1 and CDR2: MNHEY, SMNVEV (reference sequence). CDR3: CASSYRRQGKVTGELFF. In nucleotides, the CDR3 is TGTGCCAGCAGTTACCGCCGACAGGGAAAAGTCACCGGGGAGCTGTTTTTT.

The CDR3 is CASADSDTEAFF. The CDR3 DNA is TGTGCCAGCGCCGACAGTGACACTGAAGCTTTCTTT. The chain has TRBV19 and TRBJ1-1, with D possibly TRBD1 on 5 matching bases. The CDR3 spans 12 residues. Germline V gene lookup returns CDR1 LNHDA and CDR2 SQIVND (reference sequence). V lost 9 bases and J 3 bases, leaving 11 bases between the germline ends. The full variable domain, completed using reference TRBV19 and TRBJ1-1, is DGGITQSPKYLFRKEGQNVTLSCEQNLNHDAMYWYRQDPGQGLRLIYYSQIVNDFQKGDIAEGYSVSREKKESFPLTVTSAQKNPTAFYLCASADSDTEAFFGQGTRLTVV.